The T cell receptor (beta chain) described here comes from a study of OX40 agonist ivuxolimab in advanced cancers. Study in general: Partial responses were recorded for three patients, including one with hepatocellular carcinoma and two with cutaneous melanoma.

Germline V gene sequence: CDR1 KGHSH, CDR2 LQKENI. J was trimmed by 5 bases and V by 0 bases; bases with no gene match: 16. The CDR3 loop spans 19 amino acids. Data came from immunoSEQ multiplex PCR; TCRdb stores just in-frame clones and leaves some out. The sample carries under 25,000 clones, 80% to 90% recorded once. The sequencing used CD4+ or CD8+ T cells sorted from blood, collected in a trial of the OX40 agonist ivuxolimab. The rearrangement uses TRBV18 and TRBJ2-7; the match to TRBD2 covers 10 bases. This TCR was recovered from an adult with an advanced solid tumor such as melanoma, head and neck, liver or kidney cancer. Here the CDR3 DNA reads TGTGCCAGCTCACCACCCTTTGGGGCTAGCGGGGGCCTTAGGGACGAGCAGTACTTC. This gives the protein CASSPPFGASGGLRDEQYF.